The 30 T cell receptor beta chains given below trace back to one sample, sequenced in a study of T cells in Graves' hyperthyroidism and ophthalmopathy. RNA transcripts were the template for amplifying TCR beta CDR3 regions. When the TCR CDR3 underwent first-round RT-PCR, the HTBI primer set was used. From the multiplex PCR reads, TCRdb called clonotypes with MiXCR, one entry per CDR3 protein. This table holds 250,000 to 350,000 distinct CDR3 sequences, approximately 17% found once. Input material: blood. These receptors came from an older woman with Graves' ophthalmopathy.

This clonotype was counted only a few times. The chain recombines TRBV6-2 or TRBV6-3 with TRBJ1-4, with unresolved D. Germline V gene lookup returns CDR1 MNHEY and CDR2 SVGEGT. The CDR3 has 14 residues. Trimming removed 6 bases from V and 0 bases from J, with 8 bases in between. CDR3 DNA sequence: TGTGCCAGCAGGAAGGGATCAACTAATGAAAAACTGTTTTTT. Residues: CASRKGSTNEKLFF.

This clonotype was counted between two and nine times. The junction differs from germline at one of its ends, possibly a read error. The rearrangement uses TRBV10-2 and TRBJ2-1; 11 bases match TRBD2. The CDR3 spans 14 residues. The germline gives CDR1 WSHSY, CDR2 SAAADI. Written as DNA, the CDR3 is TGCACCAGCAGGATCGGGACTAGCGGTAATGAGCAGTTCTTC. Protein sequence: CTSRIGTSGNEQFF.

This clonotype has ten or more counts. The CDR3 protein is CASSAFLSGITKNIQYF. The CDR3, as DNA: TGTGCCAGCAGTGCCTTCCTTAGCGGGATAACCAAAAACATTCAGTACTTC. V usage is TRBV28 and J usage is TRBJ2-4, with TRBD2 identical over 8 bases. Germline V gene data show CDR1 as MDHEN and CDR2 as SYDVKM. Germline trimming cut 5 bases from V and 2 bases from J; bases unmatched to any gene: 11. This CDR3 comprises 17 residues. Based on the CDR3 plus reference TRBV28 and TRBJ2-4, the full variable domain is DVKVTQSSRYLVKRTGEKVFLECVQDMDHENMFWYRQDPGLGLRLIYFSYDVKMKEKGDIPEGYSVSREKKERFSLILESASTNQTSMYLCASSAFLSGITKNIQYFGAGTRLSVL.

The genes are TRBV2 and TRBJ2-3; D perhaps matches TRBD1 (6 bases). CDR1 is SNHLY, CDR2 FYNNEI, per germline. The CDR3 has 12 amino acids. The V and J ends lost 7 bases and 8 bases respectively, with 13 bases between them. DNA for the CDR3: TGTGCCAGCAAACAGGGTTTAGGTACGCAGTATTTT. Its protein is CASKQGLGTQYF. The whole variable domain, filled in from reference TRBV2 and TRBJ2-3, reads EPEVTQTPSHQVTQMGQEVILRCVPISNHLYFYWYRQILGQKVEFLVSFYNNEISEKSEIFDDQFSVERPDGSNFTLKIRSTKLEDSAMYFCASKQGLGTQYFGPGTRLTVL.

This clonotype was detected many times. The chain combines TRBV5-1 with TRBJ2-2; a possible D gene is TRBD1 (5 bases). Germline V gene sequence: CDR1 SGHRS, CDR2 YFSETQ. The CDR3 length is 15 residues. Trimming cost V 4 bases and J 0 bases, with 10 bases left between them. CDR3 DNA: TGCGCCAGCAGCGTTGACAGCGCGAACACCGGGGAGCTGTTTTTT. This sequence encodes CASSVDSANTGELFF.

This clonotype appeared a few times. This sequence may be a read error, since a much larger clone differs from it by one base. The rearrangement links TRBV2 to TRBJ2-1, with 7 bases lining up with TRBD1. In germline, CDR1 is SNHLY, CDR2 FYNNEI. With 6 bases clipped from V and 5 bases from J, the junction kept 10 bases outside the gene matches. The CDR3 runs 15 residues. This chain's CDR3 is CASRTTGWGNNEQFF. The DNA for the CDR3 is TGTGCCAGCAGAACGACAGGGTGGGGAAACAATGAGCAGTTCTTC.

In the case of this clonotype: A single base separates this from a much larger clone, so it may be a read error. This chain connects TRBV12-3 or TRBV12-4 to TRBJ1-2; D ambiguous. Deletions cut 4 bases from V and 4 bases from J, with 16 bases between. The CDR3 covers 15 residues. The CDR3 spells CASSSRERPSYGYTF. For the CDR3, the DNA is TGTGCCAGCAGTTCTAGGGAAAGACCTAGCTATGGCTACACCTTC.

The V and J genes are TRBV4-1 and TRBJ2-5, with 9 bases identical to TRBD1. The length of the CDR3 is 14 residues. V dropped 2 bases and J dropped 4; count of bases not matched to a gene: 2. Germline V gene lookup returns CDR1 MGHRA and CDR2 YSYEKL. The CDR3 bases are TGCGCCAGCAGCCAAACAGGGGGCGCAGAGACCCAGTACTTC. Encoded protein: CASSQTGGAETQYF.

This chain connects TRBV11-2 to TRBJ1-1, with D possibly TRBD1 on 5 matching bases. The V gene lost 6 bases and the J gene lost 3 bases, with 20 bases spanning the gap. Germline V lookup: CDR1 SGHAT, CDR2 FQNNGV. CDR3 size: 16 residues. CDR3 protein: CASSPTERVRDTEAFF. CDR3 DNA: TGTGCCAGCAGTCCGACAGAGAGGGTTAGGGACACTGAAGCTTTCTTT. The full variable domain, completed using reference TRBV11-2 and TRBJ1-1, is EAGVAQSPRYKIIEKRQSVAFWCNPISGHATLYWYQQILGQGPKLLIQFQNNGVVDDSQLPKDRFSAERLKGVDSTLKIQPAKLEDSAVYLCASSPTERVRDTEAFFGQGTRLTVV.

This clonotype showed up just a few times. The chain employs TRBV7-2 and TRBJ1-1; no clear D gene. V was shortened by 7 bases and J by 1 base, with 13 bases between the two germline ends. CDR1 SGHTA and CDR2 FQGNSA come from the germline V gene. This CDR3 comprises 14 residues. The CDR3 sequence is CASKDGGRNTEAFF. The CDR3 bases are TGTGCCAGCAAGGATGGCGGCCGGAACACTGAAGCTTTCTTT.

This clonotype was observed many times. V gene TRBV3-1 combines with J gene TRBJ2-3; TRBD2 matches at 12 bases. Germline-derived CDR1 and CDR2 are LGHDT and YNNKEL (reference sequence). The CDR3 totals 17 residues. J was trimmed by 6 bases and V by 1 base; bases with no gene match: 8. In DNA form, the CDR3 reads TGTGCCAGCAGCCAAGGAGGACTAGCGGGACCCGGGGATACGCAGTATTTT. It specifies CASSQGGLAGPGDTQYF.

There are many counts of this clonotype. CDR3 protein: CASSYGQGETYGYTF. DNA of the CDR3: TGTGCCAGCAGCTACGGACAGGGGGAGACCTATGGCTACACCTTC. This chain uses TRBV28 with TRBJ1-2; TRBD1 aligns across 10 bases. This CDR3 contains 15 residues. Germline CDR1 reads MDHEN; CDR2 reads SYDVKM. Trimming at V came to 6 bases and at J to 4 bases, leaving 8 bases not matched to a gene.

This clonotype occurred many times. The chain employs TRBV28 and TRBJ1-2; D remains unclear. The CDR3 contains 16 residues. Germline assignment: CDR1 MDHEN and CDR2 SYDVKM. The V end was cut by 4 bases, the J end by 4 bases, with 19 bases between. Here the CDR3 reads CASSSKAGHPRYGYTF. Here the CDR3 DNA reads TGTGCCAGCAGTTCCAAGGCAGGCCATCCCCGCTATGGCTACACCTTC.

This clonotype has at least ten counts. The chain combines TRBV6-2 or TRBV6-3 with TRBJ2-7; D remains ambiguous. The CDR3 is 13 residues long. V lost 5 bases, J lost 3 bases, and 11 bases lay in between. The germline V gene encodes CDR1 MNHEY and CDR2 SVGEGT. CDR3 sequence (DNA): TGTGCCAGCAGTAACCGGGCCCTCTACGAGCAGTACTTC. It yields the protein CASSNRALYEQYF.

The J gene is TRBJ2-5, the V gene TRBV20-1; a possible D gene is TRBD2 (7 bases). This CDR3 comprises 15 residues. Trimming took off 3 bases at V and 5 bases at J, with 19 bases between the two ends. Germline V gene sequence: CDR1 DFQATT, CDR2 SNEGSKA (reference sequence). Here the CDR3 DNA reads TGCAGTGCTAGTCAGCTGGGAGGGGGGGACGAGACCCAGTACTTC. Amino acids: CSASQLGGGDETQYF.

This clonotype was seen repeatedly, ten times or more. The chain is built from TRBV28 and TRBJ1-1; TRBD1 aligns across 11 bases. After removal of 6 bases from V and 3 bases from J, the junction contained 6 bases not matched to a gene. CDR1 and CDR2 (germline): MDHEN, SYDVKM. The CDR3 loop spans 15 amino acids. The CDR3 DNA reads TGTGCCAGCAGGGACAGGGGGCTATGGGACACTGAAGCTTTCTTT. Its protein is CASRDRGLWDTEAFF.

This clonotype was seen at least ten times. The genes are TRBV7-9 and TRBJ1-3; 7 positions agree with TRBD1. CDR3 length: 15 amino acids. Germline assignment: CDR1 SEHNR and CDR2 FQNEAQ (reference sequence). The V segment lost 4 bases and the J segment 0 bases; nucleotides outside the gene matches: 3. CDR3 sequence reads: CASSSDRRSGNTIYF. For the CDR3, the DNA is TGTGCCAGCAGCTCGGACAGGCGCTCTGGAAACACCATATATTTT.

This clonotype was counted many times. This rearrangement joins TRBV20-1 to TRBJ2-5, with 9 bases identical to TRBD1. The CDR3 spans 18 residues. V shed 1 base and J 1 base; nucleotides not matched to a gene: 13. Germline V gene sequence: CDR1 DFQATT, CDR2 SNEGSKA (reference sequence). This chain's CDR3 is CSARVRYRGRVFQETQYF. As DNA, the CDR3 is TGCAGTGCTAGAGTCCGTTACAGGGGGCGGGTATTCCAAGAGACCCAGTACTTC.

The table lists this clonotype with a few counts. The chain has TRBV6-2 or TRBV6-3 and TRBJ1-5; a possible D gene is TRBD1 (5 bases). V shed 8 bases and J shed 4 bases, with 21 bases lying between them. CDR3 length: 16 residues. Germline CDR1 reads MNHEY; CDR2 reads SVGEGT. The CDR3 here is CASRGRRGEINQPQHF. In nucleotides, the CDR3 is TGTGCCAGCCGAGGGCGCCGGGGGGAGATTAATCAGCCCCAGCATTTT.

As for this clonotype: At one boundary the junction diverges from the germline segment, which might be a read error. The V and J genes are TRBV11-2 and TRBJ2-7; 9 bases map to TRBD1. Germline V CDR1 and CDR2: SGHAT, FQNNGV. The CDR3 is 19 residues long. This chain's CDR3 is CASSTGRGPGQGFSYEQHF. DNA for the CDR3: TGTGCCAGCAGCACAGGCAGAGGTCCGGGACAGGGATTCTCCTACGAGCAGCACTTC.

At least ten counts were recorded for this clonotype. This rearrangement joins TRBV7-8 to TRBJ1-5; D may be TRBD1 (6 bases). Germline CDR1 and CDR2: SGHVS and FQNEAQ. The ends were cut back, 3 bases at V and 7 bases at J, with 13 bases in the middle. CDR3 length: 14 residues. The CDR3 protein is CASSFQGYGQPQHF. The DNA for the CDR3 is TGTGCCAGCAGCTTCCAGGGGTATGGGCAGCCCCAGCATTTT.

At least ten counts were recorded for this clonotype. J is TRBJ2-4 and V is TRBV27; TRBD1 agrees at 11 bases. Germline V lookup: CDR1 MNHEY, CDR2 SMNVEV (reference sequence). This CDR3 spans 15 amino acids. Unmatched junction bases numbered 6, after V lost 4 bases and J lost 7 bases. The CDR3: CASSSRGDRGNIQYF. In nucleotides, the CDR3 is TGTGCCAGCAGTTCAAGAGGGGACAGGGGGAACATTCAGTACTTC.

The table lists this clonotype with a few counts. The chain combines TRBV19 with TRBJ2-5; a weak D match, TRBD2 (5 bases). V lost 4 bases and J 5 bases, leaving 17 bases between the germline ends. The germline gives CDR1 LNHDA, CDR2 SQIVND (reference sequence). CDR3 length: 15 amino acids. This chain's CDR3 is CASSSPGVRRETQYF. In DNA, the CDR3 is TGTGCCAGTAGTAGCCCGGGCGTGAGGAGGGAGACCCAGTACTTC.

This clonotype was seen many times. The V call is TRBV11-2, the J call TRBJ2-1, with 7 bases aligning to TRBD1. Germline trimming cut 3 bases from V and 3 bases from J; bases unmatched to any gene: 8. Per the germline V gene, CDR1 is SGHAT and CDR2 is FQNNGV. CDR3 size: 16 residues. The CDR3, as DNA: TGTGCCAGCAGCTTCAGGGCGGACAGGAGCTACAATGAGCAGTTCTTC. Its translation: CASSFRADRSYNEQFF. The whole variable domain, filled in from reference TRBV11-2 and TRBJ2-1, reads EAGVAQSPRYKIIEKRQSVAFWCNPISGHATLYWYQQILGQGPKLLIQFQNNGVVDDSQLPKDRFSAERLKGVDSTLKIQPAKLEDSAVYLCASSFRADRSYNEQFFGPGTRLTVL.

This sequence joins TRBV30 and TRBJ1-2, with TRBD1 matching 7 bases. CDR1 GTSNPN and CDR2 SVGIG come from the germline V gene (reference sequence). Losses at the gene ends were 4 bases for V and 9 bases for J; bases not matched to a gene: 17. The CDR3 is made up of 15 amino acids. The CDR3 DNA reads TGTGCCTGGACTAATGGACGACAGGGAGATCAACGCTACACCTTC. This encodes CAWTNGRQGDQRYTF.

The chain combines TRBV6-2 or TRBV6-3 with TRBJ2-1; 7 positions agree with TRBD2. J gave up 3 bases and V 7 bases, and 9 bases lay outside the gene matches. The germline V gene encodes CDR1 MNHEY and CDR2 SVGEGT. CDR3 length equals 15 residues. This chain's CDR3 is CASKLGGPIYNEQFF. CDR3 nucleotide sequence: TGTGCCAGCAAATTGGGAGGGCCTATCTACAATGAGCAGTTCTTC.

This clonotype was detected only a few times. The rearrangement uses TRBV10-3 and TRBJ1-6, with D perhaps TRBD1 (5 bases). Germline V CDR1 and CDR2: ENHRY, SYGVKD. Deletions cut 3 bases from V and 7 bases from J, with 10 bases between. This CDR3 has 14 amino acids. CDR3 in DNA: TGTGCCATCAGTGACGGGGGTAGGAATTCACCCCTCCACTTT. Its translation: CAISDGGRNSPLHF.

This clonotype was recorded a few times. The chain employs TRBV4-3 and TRBJ1-5; tentative D call: TRBD1 (5 bases). The V and J ends lost 0 bases and 9 bases respectively, with 12 bases between them. The germline V gene encodes CDR1 LGHNA and CDR2 YSLEER. The CDR3 totals 14 residues. CDR3 sequence reads: CASSQEGGFGPQHF. CDR3 in DNA: TGCGCCAGCAGCCAAGAGGGGGGGTTTGGGCCCCAGCATTTT.

This clonotype has ten or more counts. V usage is TRBV7-9 and J usage is TRBJ2-1; D not certain. V shed 5 bases and J shed 8 bases, with 13 bases lying between them. This CDR3 has 13 amino acids. Germline V gives CDR1 SEHNR, CDR2 FQNEAQ (reference sequence). CDR3 sequence (DNA): TGTGCCAGCAGCGTTCGGAGTTACGATGAGCAGTTCTTC. This codes for CASSVRSYDEQFF.

As regards this clonotype: One end of the junction fails to match germline, which may point to a read error. This chain uses TRBV5-1 with TRBJ1-4; 8 bases line up with TRBD1. The CDR3 has 14 residues. Germline V gene lookup returns CDR1 SGHRS and CDR2 YFSETQ. The CDR3 region has the DNA TGTGCCAGCAGCTCCACAGGGGGTAATGAAAAACTGTTTTTT. It specifies CASSSTGGNEKLFF.